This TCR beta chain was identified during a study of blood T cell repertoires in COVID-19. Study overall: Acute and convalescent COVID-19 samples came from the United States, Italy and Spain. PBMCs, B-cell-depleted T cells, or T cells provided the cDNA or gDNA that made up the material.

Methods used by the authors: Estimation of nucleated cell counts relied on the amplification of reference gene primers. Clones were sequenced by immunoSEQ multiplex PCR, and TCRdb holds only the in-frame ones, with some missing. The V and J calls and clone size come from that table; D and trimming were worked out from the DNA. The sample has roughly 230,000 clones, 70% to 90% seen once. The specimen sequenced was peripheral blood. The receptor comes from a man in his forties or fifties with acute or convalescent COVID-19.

The CDR3: CASSLGYSSGETQYF. In DNA, the CDR3 is TGCGCCAGCAGCTTGGGATATTCTTCGGGGGAGACCCAGTACTTC. The chain couples TRBV5-1 to TRBJ2-5, with TRBD2 as a possible D gene (5 bases). CDR3 length: 15 residues. The germline gives CDR1 SGHRS, CDR2 YFSETQ. Trimming removed 0 bases at V and 5 bases at J, with 14 bases between.